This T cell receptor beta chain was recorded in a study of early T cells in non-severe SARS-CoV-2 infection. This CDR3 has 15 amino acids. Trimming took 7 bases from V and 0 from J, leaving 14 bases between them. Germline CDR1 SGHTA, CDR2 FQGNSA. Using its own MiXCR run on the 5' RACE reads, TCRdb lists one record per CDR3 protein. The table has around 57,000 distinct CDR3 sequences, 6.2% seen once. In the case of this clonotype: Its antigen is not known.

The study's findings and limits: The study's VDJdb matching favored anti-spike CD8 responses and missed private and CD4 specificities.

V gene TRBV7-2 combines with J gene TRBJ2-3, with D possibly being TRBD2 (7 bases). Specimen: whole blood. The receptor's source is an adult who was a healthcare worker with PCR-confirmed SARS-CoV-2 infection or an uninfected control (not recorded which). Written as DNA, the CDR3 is TGTGCCAGCACTTCGGGGGGCGCTAGCACAGATACGCAGTATTTT. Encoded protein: CASTSGGASTDTQYF.